This T cell receptor beta chain derives from a study of stem cell transplantation in POMP-related autoinflammatory disease. Study-level information: CD8+ T cells were low and CD4+ cells naive-skewed before transplant.

Generated by immunoSEQ multiplex PCR, the TCRdb table keeps only in-frame clones and is missing some. The sample includes over 60,000 clones, roughly 90% of them seen just once. Study conclusions and caveats: In patients with PRAID, every analyzed T-cell subset tended to show lower diversity and higher clonality.

Looked up from germline, CDR1 is KGHDR and CDR2 is SFDVKD. The CDR3 loop spans 15 amino acids. V was shortened by 2 bases and J by 1 base, with 10 bases between the two germline ends. A note on this clone: Its antigen is currently unknown.

Material: CD4+ T cells from PBMCs, obtained after stem cell transplantation. The sequence came from a human patient with POMP-related autoinflammation and immune dysregulation (PRAID). The T cells may come from the graft donor. This chain uses TRBV24-1 with TRBJ1-1; possibly TRBD1 for D (5 bases). CDR3: CATSDSRTPNTEAFF. The CDR3 coding sequence is TGTGCCACCAGTGATTCGCGGACACCGAACACTGAAGCTTTCTTT.